This TCR beta chain was sequenced in a study of tumor and adjacent non-tumor tissue in lung cancer. Three rounds of nested PCR, following a modified ARM-PCR protocol, produced the TCRbeta library. Using its own MiXCR run on the multiplex PCR reads, TCRdb lists one record per CDR3 protein. The table shows some 84,000 distinct CDR3 sequences, with 61% occurring only once. CDR3 length equals 14 residues. Germline V lookup: CDR1 MNHNY, CDR2 SVGAGI (reference sequence). In regard to this clonotype: A single base separates this from a much larger clone, so it may be a read error.

This sample's RNA came from whole unsorted tissue. The genes are TRBV6-6 and TRBJ2-1; D gene unclear. The receptor's source is a man in his 70s with non-small cell lung cancer. The specimen was lung tumor tissue. CDR3 bases: TGTGCCAGCAGTTACCCGATCAGCTACGATGAGCAGTTCTTC. Translation: CASSYPISYDEQFF.